A single sample is the source of the 25 T cell receptor beta chains below, sequenced in a study of shared clonotypes between healthy human individuals. Sequencing used immunoSEQ multiplex PCR; TCRdb keeps in-frame clones, though not all of them. The sample has more than 2 million clones; about 94% are singletons. The sample consisted of naive CD4+ T cells sorted from blood. Subset specified: CD45RA+ positively selected. The receptors were gathered from a man aged 18-30 years in good health.

The chain combines TRBV6-1 with TRBJ2-7; D is uncertain. This CDR3 region has 12 residues. The germline gives CDR1 MNHNS, CDR2 SASEGT. Trimming took off 2 bases at V and 3 bases at J, with 5 bases between the two ends. CDR3 bases: TGTGCCAGCAGTGAACCTATCTACGAGCAGTACTTC. Protein product: CASSEPIYEQYF.

Points on this clone: Other DNA variants within this sample encode the same CDR3. The chain employs TRBV30 and TRBJ2-6, with D possibly matching TRBD2 (6 bases). This CDR3 has 14 residues. CDR1 is GTSNPN and CDR2 is SVGIG in the germline V gene (reference sequence). Trimming removed 2 bases at V and 1 base at J, with 6 bases between. The CDR3 bases are TGTGCCTGGAGTCGGGGGTCTGGGGCCAACGTCCTGACTTTC. This gives the protein CAWSRGSGANVLTF.

The chain joins TRBV28 to TRBJ1-1, with 7 bases matching TRBD1. Germline V gives CDR1 MDHEN, CDR2 SYDVKM. With V trimmed by 6 bases and J by 8 bases, 15 bases remained unmatched. CDR3 size: 15 residues. The CDR3 bases are TGTGCCAGCAGAACACCGGACAGGCGGGAAGAGGAAGCTTTCTTT. Its translation: CASRTPDRREEEAFF.

V is TRBV30 and J is TRBJ2-7; TRBD1 matches 12 bases. The germline CDR1 and CDR2 sequences are GTSNPN and SVGIG (reference sequence). The CDR3 contains 13 residues. With 3 bases clipped from V and 7 bases from J, the junction kept 4 bases outside the gene matches. CDR3 in amino acids: CAWSRDRGREQYF. The DNA for the CDR3 is TGTGCCTGGAGCCGGGACAGGGGGCGTGAGCAGTACTTC.

For this clone: This same CDR3 is encoded by further DNA sequences in the sample. The rearrangement uses TRBV5-1 and TRBJ2-2; D possibly corresponds to TRBD1 (6 bases). The CDR3 is 15 amino acids. The germline gives CDR1 SGHRS, CDR2 YFSETQ. Trimming stripped 4 bases from V and 4 bases from J, with 14 bases between. Here the CDR3 DNA reads TGCGCCAGCAGCCCCCAGGGGATCGGCACCGGGGAGCTGTTTTTT. As protein: CASSPQGIGTGELFF.

A single count supports this clone. One end of the junction varies from germline; a read error may be responsible. This sequence joins TRBV7-7 and TRBJ2-3, with D uncertain. In germline, CDR1 is SSHAT, CDR2 FNYEAQ (reference sequence). The CDR3 is 13 amino acids. The CDR3 nucleotides read TGTGCTAGCAGCTTAGTAGGTCGGGATACGCAGTATTTT. It specifies CASSLVGRDTQYF.

This chain connects TRBV2 to TRBJ1-5; weak D call: TRBD1 (5 bases). CDR3 length: 16 residues. Looked up from germline, CDR1 is SNHLY and CDR2 is FYNNEI. V shed 3 bases and J shed 1 base, with 13 bases lying between them. The DNA for the CDR3 is TGTGCCAGCAGTGAGGTCAGGGAGGCGAGCAATCAGCCCCAGCATTTT. Translating gives CASSEVREASNQPQHF.

Remarks on this clone: Other DNA sequences in this sample translate to the same CDR3. The chain is built from TRBV7-2 and TRBJ1-3; D call uncertain. The CDR3 extends over 13 amino acids. Germline V gene lookup returns CDR1 SGHTA and CDR2 FQGNSA. The V end was cut by 6 bases, the J end by 4 bases, with 10 bases between. CDR3 nucleotides: TGTGCCAGCAGTTTACCGCCAGGAAACACCATATATTTT. It yields the protein CASSLPPGNTIYF. The full variable domain, rest sourced from reference TRBV7-2 and TRBJ1-3, is GAGVSQSPSNKVTEKGKDVELRCDPISGHTALYWYRQSLGQGLEFLIYFQGNSAPDKSGLPSDRFSAERTGGSVSTLTIQRTQQEDSAVYLCASSLPPGNTIYFGEGSWLTVV.

The chain couples TRBV7-2 to TRBJ2-6; the D gene could be TRBD1 or TRBD2 (5 bases each). The V gene's germline CDR1 is SGHTA and CDR2 FQGNSA. The CDR3 totals 15 residues. V was pared by 7 bases and J by 0 bases, with 10 bases between. Written as DNA, the CDR3 is TGTGCCAGCAACTCAGGGACCTCTGGGGCCAACGTCCTGACTTTC. Its translation: CASNSGTSGANVLTF.

Worth noting for this clone: Other DNA sequences in this sample translate to the same CDR3. The CDR3 reads CAWSNGGQPQHF. DNA of the CDR3: TGTGCCTGGAGTAACGGCGGTCAGCCCCAGCATTTT. The gene calls are TRBV30 and TRBJ1-5; D not certain. In germline, CDR1 is GTSNPN, CDR2 SVGIG (reference sequence). Trimming left V 2 bases short and J 6 bases short, with 8 bases between. The CDR3 extends over 12 amino acids.

The CDR3 DNA sequence: TGTGCCAGCACCGACCTTTCTGGGGATGGCTACACCTTC. Protein sequence: CASTDLSGDGYTF. The V and J genes are TRBV2 and TRBJ1-2; D is unresolved. The CDR3 length is 13 residues. The V and J ends lost 7 bases and 6 bases respectively, with 15 bases between them. Looked up from germline, CDR1 is SNHLY and CDR2 is FYNNEI.

The chain employs TRBV6-5 and TRBJ2-3; TRBD2 matches at 14 bases. This CDR3 contains 15 residues. The J segment lost 6 bases and the V segment lost 6 bases, leaving 5 bases of the junction unmatched. The germline V gene encodes CDR1 MNHEY and CDR2 SVGAGI. CDR3 coding DNA: TGTGCCAGCAGCCCGGGACTAGCGGGAGCCGATACGCAGTATTTT. Protein: CASSPGLAGADTQYF.

A note on this clone: This CDR3 fails to terminate in the conserved phenylalanine or tryptophan, so it likely reflects a read error. The rearrangement uses TRBV19 and TRBJ1-1, with 11 bases aligning to TRBD1. Trimming removed 5 bases from V and 3 bases from J; junction bases left unmatched: 5. Germline V gives CDR1 LNHDA, CDR2 SQIVND (reference sequence). CDR3 size: 15 residues. The CDR3 loop is CASSPRGQGDTEAFL. CDR3 in DNA: TGTGCCAGTAGTCCCCGGGGACAGGGGGACACTGAAGCTTTCCTT.

V is TRBV27 and J is TRBJ2-3; no definite D call. CDR3 length: 15 residues. Germline V gene lookup returns CDR1 MNHEY and CDR2 SMNVEV (reference sequence). V was trimmed by 5 bases and J by 2 bases, leaving 14 bases between them. The CDR3 region has the DNA TGTGCCAGCAGTACCACCAGCAGGTCCACAGATACGCAGTATTTT. It yields the protein CASSTTSRSTDTQYF.

V usage is TRBV11-2 and J usage is TRBJ2-3; either TRBD1 or TRBD2 may fit D (5 bases each). This CDR3 is 16 amino acids long. The germline V and J ends were trimmed by 1 base and 2 bases, with 13 bases remaining between them. Per germline, CDR1 SGHAT and CDR2 FQNNGV. CDR3 in amino acids: CASSLARWGFTDTQYF. CDR3 DNA: TGTGCCAGCAGCTTAGCCCGTTGGGGGTTCACAGATACGCAGTATTTT.

The V call is TRBV5-1, the J call TRBJ2-7; D may be TRBD1 (6 bases). V lost 2 bases and J lost 3, with 12 bases in between. The CDR3 is made up of 14 amino acids. Germline V gene data show CDR1 as SGHRS and CDR2 as YFSETQ. The chain's CDR3 is CASSFRQDNYEQYF. Here the CDR3 DNA reads TGCGCCAGCAGCTTCAGACAGGACAACTACGAGCAGTACTTC.

This clone was detected once. V gene TRBV18 combines with J gene TRBJ1-1, with D hard to call. Trimming stripped 5 bases from V and 4 bases from J, with 11 bases between. From germline, CDR1 is KGHSH and CDR2 LQKENI. This CDR3 has 13 residues. CDR3 sequence (DNA): TGTGCCAGCTCATACCGGGAGGGCACTGAAGCTTTCTTT. Encoded protein: CASSYREGTEAFF. Full variable domain (outside the CDR3, taken from reference TRBV18 and TRBJ1-1): NAGVMQNPRHLVRRRGQEARLRCSPMKGHSHVYWYRQLPEEGLKFMVYLQKENIIDESGMPKERFSAEFPKEGPSILRIQQVVRGDSAAYFCASSYREGTEAFFGQGTRLTVV.

This sequence joins TRBV18 and TRBJ1-2; perhaps TRBD1 as D (6 bases). Trimming removed 3 bases at V and 1 base at J, with 15 bases between. CDR1 is KGHSH and CDR2 is LQKENI in the germline V gene. The CDR3 length is 16 residues. In DNA, the CDR3 is TGTGCCAGCTCACCTGCGACGGGGGCTCGTAACTATGGCTACACCTTC. It encodes CASSPATGARNYGYTF.

This chain links TRBV28 with TRBJ2-5, with a possible D match to TRBD1 (5 bases). The CDR3 runs to 16 residues. Germline assignment: CDR1 MDHEN and CDR2 SYDVKM. Trimming removed 3 bases from V and 2 bases from J, with 16 bases in between. The CDR3 nucleotides are TGTGCCAGCAGTTTGCCCCCGACAGCCCTACAAGAGACCCAGTACTTC. The encoded protein is CASSLPPTALQETQYF.

This sequence joins TRBV2 and TRBJ1-4; TRBD1 aligns across 8 bases. V was pared by 6 bases and J by 1 base, with 4 bases of the junction left unmatched. Germline V lookup: CDR1 SNHLY, CDR2 FYNNEI. This CDR3 has 15 residues. CDR3 residues: CASRTDRGTNEKLFF. CDR3 sequence (DNA): TGTGCCAGCAGGACAGACAGGGGAACTAATGAAAAACTGTTTTTT.

This sequence joins TRBV6-1 and TRBJ1-1; D remains ambiguous. Germline values: CDR1 MNHNS, CDR2 SASEGT. With 4 bases removed from V and 1 base from J, the gap between germline ends came to 10 bases. The CDR3 contains 14 residues. The CDR3 loop reads CASSATVENTEAFF. Here the CDR3 DNA reads TGTGCCAGCAGTGCTACAGTAGAGAACACTGAAGCTTTCTTT.

The chain uses TRBV10-3 and TRBJ1-1; D gene ambiguous. The germline V gene encodes CDR1 ENHRY and CDR2 SYGVKD. CDR3 size: 13 residues. V lost 6 bases and J 0 bases, leaving 8 bases between the germline ends. In DNA, the CDR3 is TGTGCCATCAGATCGGAGGTGAACACTGAAGCTTTCTTT. The encoded protein is CAIRSEVNTEAFF.

CDR3 protein: CASSLAFGNTYNSPLHF. CDR3 coding DNA: TGTGCCAGCAGCTTAGCCTTCGGGAATACCTATAATTCACCCCTCCACTTT. This rearrangement joins TRBV7-2 to TRBJ1-6, with D unresolved. The CDR3 loop spans 17 amino acids. Germline CDR1 and CDR2: SGHTA and FQGNSA. The germline V and J ends were trimmed by 0 bases and 2 bases, with 11 bases remaining between them.

This chain links TRBV5-1 with TRBJ2-3; D possibly matches TRBD1 or TRBD2 (5 bases each). The CDR3 consists of 12 residues. Germline CDR1 is SGHRS and CDR2 is YFSETQ. Deletions cut 4 bases from V and 8 bases from J, with 11 bases between. CDR3 in DNA: TGCGCCAGCAGCCTGGGACCCGCTACGCAGTATTTT. Its protein product is CASSLGPATQYF.

The V and J genes are TRBV6-1 and TRBJ1-2; unclear D gene. V was shortened by 8 bases and J by 8 bases, with 24 bases between the two germline ends. This CDR3 spans 15 amino acids. Looked up from germline, CDR1 is MNHNS and CDR2 is SASEGT. DNA for the CDR3: TGTGCCAGCTATGGGAGGGAATCCTATGCTGAGGGCTACACCTTC. Its protein product is CASYGRESYAEGYTF.